The 29 T cell receptor beta chains given below trace back to one sample, sequenced in a study of siplizumab effects on memory and regulatory T cells. Clones were sequenced by immunoSEQ multiplex PCR, and TCRdb holds only the in-frame ones, with some missing. The sample holds about 100,000 clones, about 90% seen once. The sample comprised CD4+ T cells sorted from blood. The receptors were gathered from a human donor in good health. Some clones in this sample may be carry-over from other donors' samples.

This chain uses TRBV4-2 with TRBJ2-5; D is unclear. Germline V lookup: CDR1 LGHNA, CDR2 YNFKEQ. The length of the CDR3 is 13 residues. Deletions cut 1 base from V and 2 bases from J, with 5 bases between. CDR3: CASSQGSQETQYF. CDR3 nucleotides: TGTGCCAGCAGCCAAGGGTCACAAGAGACCCAGTACTTC.

This clone has just one count. J is TRBJ2-1 and V is TRBV27; 10 nucleotides agree with TRBD2. CDR1 is MNHEY and CDR2 is SMNVEV in the germline V gene (reference sequence). CDR3 length: 19 residues. Trimming removed 5 bases from V and 5 bases from J; junction bases left unmatched: 18. This CDR3 is CASSPSGLALGMKDNEQFF. The CDR3 region has the DNA TGTGCCAGCAGTCCTTCGGGACTAGCGTTAGGAATGAAGGACAATGAGCAGTTCTTC.

This rearrangement joins TRBV2 to TRBJ2-6; either TRBD1 or TRBD2 may fit D (5 bases each). CDR1 and CDR2 from the germline V gene are SNHLY and FYNNEI. The V gene lost 7 bases and the J gene lost 3 bases, with 13 bases spanning the gap. There are 15 residues in the CDR3. CDR3 nucleotides: TGTGCCAGCATCCACGAGGGGAGTGGGGCCAACGTCCTGACTTTC. It yields the protein CASIHEGSGANVLTF.

The V gene is TRBV25-1, the J gene TRBJ2-7, with D perhaps being TRBD1 or TRBD2 (6 bases each). The V end lost 0 bases, the J end lost 7 bases, and 13 bases lay between the germline ends. Germline-derived CDR1 and CDR2 are MGHDK and SYGVNS. This CDR3 has 14 amino acids. CDR3 sequence reads: CASSEYGGRREQYF. The DNA of the CDR3 is TGTGCCAGCAGTGAATATGGGGGGCGCCGGGAGCAGTACTTC.

This chain joins TRBV6-1 and TRBJ2-5; D tentatively fits TRBD1 or TRBD2 (5 bases each). Trimming took off 8 bases at V and 6 bases at J, with 16 bases between the two ends. From germline, CDR1 is MNHNS and CDR2 SASEGT. The CDR3 contains 13 residues. In nucleotides, the CDR3 is TGTGCCAGCGATGAAGGTGGGGGAAAGACCCAGTACTTC. It yields the protein CASDEGGGKTQYF.

The chain carries TRBV7-3 and TRBJ2-5, with 8 bases identical to TRBD2. Germline-derived CDR1 and CDR2 are SGHTA and FQGTGA. The CDR3 loop spans 14 amino acids. V gave up 5 bases and J gave up 3 bases; unmatched junction bases: 5. As DNA, the CDR3 is TGTGCCAGCAGCATTGAAGCGGGAGAAGAGACCCAGTACTTC. Its protein product is CASSIEAGEETQYF.

CDR3 in amino acids: CAWSGNRRRTEAFF. The CDR3 DNA follows: TGTGCCTGGAGTGGCAATAGGAGGCGGACTGAAGCTTTCTTT. The genes are TRBV30 and TRBJ1-1; no firm D call. The germline V and J ends were trimmed by 1 base and 5 bases, with 14 bases remaining between them. The germline gives CDR1 GTSNPN, CDR2 SVGIG (reference sequence). The CDR3 contains 14 residues.

The chain carries TRBV5-1 and TRBJ1-2; D gene ambiguous. Germline assignment: CDR1 SGHRS and CDR2 YFSETQ. The V and J ends lost 2 bases and 0 bases respectively, with 17 bases between them. The CDR3 has 17 residues. The CDR3 reads CASSLGTDPFANYGYTF. For the CDR3, the DNA is TGCGCCAGCAGCTTAGGTACAGACCCATTTGCTAACTATGGCTACACCTTC.

This chain connects TRBV5-1 to TRBJ1-1, with unresolved D. CDR3 length equals 12 residues. The germline V gene has CDR1 SGHRS and CDR2 YFSETQ. Trimming pared 4 bases from V and 4 bases from J, leaving 8 bases between. The CDR3 region is CASSDGVTEAFF. In nucleotides, the CDR3 is TGCGCCAGCAGCGACGGAGTCACTGAAGCTTTCTTT.

The gene calls are TRBV6-1 and TRBJ2-2; TRBD2 agrees at 7 bases. V shed 8 bases, J shed 4 bases, and the junction held 4 bases outside the gene matches. The CDR3 totals 13 residues. Germline lookup yields CDR1 MNHNS and CDR2 SASEGT. The chain's CDR3 is CASGRAATGELFF. In DNA, the CDR3 is TGTGCCAGCGGGAGGGCGGCCACCGGGGAGCTGTTTTTT.

The rearrangement uses TRBV15 and TRBJ1-2, with D maybe TRBD1 (5 bases). There are 14 residues in the CDR3. The V end lost 0 bases, the J end lost 8 bases, and 13 bases lay between the germline ends. CDR1 is LNHNV and CDR2 is YYDKDF in the germline V gene (reference sequence). CDR3 nucleotide sequence: TGTGCCACCAGCAGAGATCTGCAGGGAGGAGGCTACACCTTC. Amino acids: CATSRDLQGGGYTF.

This chain links TRBV28 with TRBJ1-1; 8 nucleotides agree with TRBD1. The length of the CDR3 is 14 residues. Per germline, CDR1 MDHEN and CDR2 SYDVKM. Losses at the gene ends were 3 bases for V and 11 bases for J; bases not matched to a gene: 11. CDR3 DNA sequence: TGTGCCAGCAGTTTGGGTGGACAGGGCGGAGAGGCTTTCTTT. Amino acid sequence: CASSLGGQGGEAFF.

This chain joins TRBV6-6 and TRBJ2-7; 7 nucleotides line up with TRBD1. V gave up 5 bases and J gave up 0 bases; unmatched junction bases: 10. CDR1 is MNHNY and CDR2 is SVGAGI in the germline V gene (reference sequence). This CDR3 has 16 amino acids. This CDR3 reads CASSMQRQGHSYEQYF. Here the CDR3 DNA reads TGTGCCAGCAGTATGCAACGACAGGGCCACTCCTACGAGCAGTACTTC.

The V gene is TRBV27, the J gene TRBJ2-7; 13 bases map to TRBD2. With V trimmed by 6 bases and J by 2 bases, 7 bases remained unmatched. The CDR3 totals 16 residues. Germline V CDR1 and CDR2: MNHEY, SMNVEV (reference sequence). In nucleotides, the CDR3 is TGTGCCAGCAGCCCGGGACTAGCGGGAATTACCTACGAGCAGTACTTC. Encoded protein: CASSPGLAGITYEQYF.

The chain joins TRBV21-1 to TRBJ1-4; TRBD1 was called by the table and not checked on the DNA. TRBV21-1 is reported as a pseudogene. The CDR3 loop spans 15 amino acids. CDR3 coding DNA: TGTGCCAGCAGCAACGAAAAGGACAGCAATGAAAAACTGTTTTTT. It encodes CASSNEKDSNEKLFF.

This chain uses TRBV28 with TRBJ1-1; D is ambiguous. Germline CDR1 reads MDHEN; CDR2 reads SYDVKM. This CDR3 has 15 amino acids. Trimming left V 7 bases short and J 4 bases short, with 19 bases between. The CDR3 DNA is TGTGCCAGCACCACGGGCCTGCGGCCGGGCACTGAAGCTTTCTTT. It encodes CASTTGLRPGTEAFF.

The chain has TRBV29-1 and TRBJ2-2, with TRBD2 identical over 8 bases. Germline CDR1 reads SQVTM; CDR2 reads ANQGSEA. Trimming took 0 bases from V and 7 from J; bases not matched to a gene: 10. The CDR3 consists of 16 residues. CDR3 residues: CSVEDRLARGVGELFF. In DNA form, the CDR3 reads TGCAGCGTTGAAGACCGACTAGCGAGAGGTGTCGGGGAGCTGTTTTTT.

Worth noting for this clone: Compared with germline, one end of the junction differs, possibly owing to a read error. J is TRBJ2-1 and V is TRBV11-3; the D is unclear. CDR3 length: 12 residues. The germline gives CDR1 SGHNT, CDR2 YENEEA. In nucleotides, the CDR3 is TGTGCCAGCAGTTTAGTCTCCAATGAGCAGTTCTTC. It codes for CASSLVSNEQFF.

V gene TRBV18 combines with J gene TRBJ2-7, with 15 bases fitting TRBD2. The junction had 2 bases not matched to a gene; V was cut back by 3 bases and J by 2 bases. Germline lookup yields CDR1 KGHSH and CDR2 LQKENI. The CDR3 runs to 16 residues. CDR3 nucleotides: TGTGCCAGCTCACCGGGACTAGCGGGAGGTACCTACGAGCAGTACTTC. It codes for CASSPGLAGGTYEQYF.

The J gene is TRBJ1-2, the V gene TRBV19, with a weak D call TRBD1 (5 bases). CDR1 and CDR2 from the germline V gene are LNHDA and SQIVND (reference sequence). V dropped 8 bases and J dropped 3 bases, with 16 bases sitting between them. The CDR3 runs to 14 residues. The CDR3 loop reads CASQTPGRDYGYTF. CDR3 nucleotide sequence: TGTGCCAGTCAAACTCCAGGGAGAGACTATGGCTACACCTTC.

The chain uses TRBV5-1 and TRBJ2-6, with D possibly being TRBD1 (6 bases). CDR1 and CDR2 from the germline V gene are SGHRS and YFSETQ. V was trimmed by 4 bases and J by 0 bases, leaving 17 bases between them. CDR3 length equals 18 residues. CDR3 in amino acids: CASSPAPGQSSGANVLTF. DNA for the CDR3: TGCGCCAGCAGCCCCGCCCCGGGACAAAGCTCTGGGGCCAACGTCCTGACTTTC.

The V and J genes are TRBV29-1 and TRBJ1-4, with TRBD1 matching 9 bases. The length of the CDR3 is 12 residues. The germline gives CDR1 SQVTM, CDR2 ANQGSEA. V gave up 7 bases and J gave up 5 bases; unmatched junction bases: 2. The CDR3 region is CSGGQGNEKLFF. The CDR3 nucleotides read TGCAGCGGAGGACAGGGGAATGAAAAACTGTTTTTT.

The chain links TRBV6-1 to TRBJ2-7; D could derive from TRBD1 or TRBD2 (5 bases each). Germline values: CDR1 MNHNS, CDR2 SASEGT. V dropped 4 bases and J dropped 2 bases, with 15 bases sitting between them. The CDR3 has 15 amino acids. The CDR3 nucleotides are TGTGCCAGCAGTGTAATAAGTGGGGGACCCTACGAGCAGTACTTC. Translated, it gives CASSVISGGPYEQYF.

V is TRBV6-6 and J is TRBJ2-1, with 13 bases aligning to TRBD2. After removal of 5 bases from V and 7 bases from J, the junction contained 8 bases not matched to a gene. Germline CDR1 reads MNHNY; CDR2 reads SVGAGI (reference sequence). The CDR3 extends over 16 amino acids. The CDR3 loop reads CASSTPTSGRLNEQFF. The DNA for the CDR3 is TGTGCCAGCAGTACCCCGACTAGCGGGAGGCTAAATGAGCAGTTCTTC.

This clone appeared once. This chain joins TRBV5-1 and TRBJ2-5, with 8 bases aligning to TRBD1. This CDR3 contains 14 residues. Germline-derived CDR1 and CDR2 are SGHRS and YFSETQ. Germline trimming cut 4 bases from V and 4 bases from J; bases unmatched to any gene: 6. CDR3 coding DNA: TGCGCCAGCAGCCTAGGACAGGGATCAGAGACCCAGTACTTC. Translated: CASSLGQGSETQYF.

The chain couples TRBV19 to TRBJ2-1; weak D call: TRBD2 (5 bases). Trimming shortened V by 7 bases and J by 6 bases, and 19 bases separated the two germline ends. Germline loops: CDR1 LNHDA, CDR2 SQIVND (reference sequence). The CDR3 contains 15 residues. The CDR3 region is CASTPRRTQINEQFF. The CDR3 DNA follows: TGTGCCAGTACTCCTAGGAGGACTCAGATCAATGAGCAGTTCTTC.

The chain employs TRBV7-2 and TRBJ2-7; 8 bases fit TRBD2. This CDR3 has 16 residues. CDR1 SGHTA and CDR2 FQGNSA come from the germline V gene. The V and J ends lost 5 bases and 3 bases, in that order; junction bases with no gene match: 12. The CDR3 DNA reads TGTGCCAGCAGCCCAATGGGACTAGTAGGAGGCTACGAGCAGTACTTC. Amino acid sequence: CASSPMGLVGGYEQYF.

The V gene is TRBV12-1, the J gene TRBJ2-7; the DNA was not compared with TRBD2, the D call given in the table. TRBV12-1 is assigned pseudogene status. This CDR3 has 17 residues. The CDR3 sequence: CASSRYPGLAGDYEQYF. As DNA, the CDR3 is TGTGCCAGCAGCCGTTACCCGGGACTAGCGGGTGACTACGAGCAGTACTTC.

V gene TRBV18 combines with J gene TRBJ2-5, with TRBD1 matching over 9 bases. Germline CDR1 KGHSH, CDR2 LQKENI. This CDR3 has 17 amino acids. V gave up 2 bases and J gave up 4 bases; unmatched junction bases: 11. The CDR3 sequence is CASSPRGTGTGRETQYF. CDR3 coding DNA: TGTGCCAGCTCACCAAGGGGAACCGGGACAGGGAGAGAGACCCAGTACTTC.